These 8 T cell receptor beta chains share one sample of origin, sequenced in a study of CD8+ T cells in alopecia areata. It was cDNA, reverse transcribed from extracted RNA, that served as the sequencing template. This table comes from immunoSEQ multiplex PCR, and its TCRdb copy is limited to in-frame clones, with some not included. The data show roughly 180,000 clones, less than 70% seen once. The sample's treatment: oral pan-JAK inhibitor, 5-10 mg twice daily. The sequencing used CD8+ T cells sorted from blood, collected at week 24, from a patient treated with tofacitinib. Receptors originate from a human donor with alopecia areata.

This clone qualifies as medium-sized. DNA for the CDR3: TGCGCCAGACTGACTTCCCGGGACGGAGAAAGGAACACTGAAGCTTTCTTT. As protein: CARLTSRDGERNTEAFF. The chain uses TRBV23-1 and TRBJ1-1, with D tentatively TRBD1 (5 bases). TRBV23-1 is designated an ORF whose function remains uncertain. The V end lost 9 bases, the J end lost 1 base, and 24 bases lay between the germline ends. The CDR3 has 17 residues.

This chain joins TRBV11-2 and TRBJ1-1, with 9 bases lining up with TRBD1. This CDR3 has 16 amino acids. Germline values: CDR1 SGHAT, CDR2 FQNNGV. Trimming removed 1 base from V and 7 bases from J; junction bases left unmatched: 10. Here the CDR3 reads CASSLAETGGRSEAFF. DNA for the CDR3: TGTGCCAGCAGCTTAGCGGAGACAGGGGGTAGGAGTGAAGCTTTCTTT.

The chain is built from TRBV7-9 and TRBJ2-3; D may be TRBD2 (7 bases). The CDR3 runs 16 residues. Per germline, CDR1 SEHNR and CDR2 FQNEAQ (reference sequence). V gave up 0 bases and J gave up 1 base, with 11 bases separating them. DNA for the CDR3: TGTGCCAGCAGCTTAGCCGGGCGGGGGCGCACAGATACGCAGTATTTT. Protein: CASSLAGRGRTDTQYF.

This sequence joins TRBV9 and TRBJ2-3; 12 nucleotides match TRBD2. Germline values: CDR1 SGDLS, CDR2 YYNGEE. J gave up 0 bases and V 1 base, and 3 bases lay outside the gene matches. This CDR3 comprises 17 residues. The CDR3 loop reads CASSVTSGGTSTDTQYF. For the CDR3, the DNA is TGTGCCAGCAGCGTAACTAGCGGGGGGACTAGCACAGATACGCAGTATTTT.

The V and J genes are TRBV14 and TRBJ1-2; TRBD1 is a possible D gene (5 bases). The CDR3 runs 14 residues. V lost 1 base and J 2 bases, leaving 8 bases between the germline ends. CDR1 is SGHDN and CDR2 is FVKESK in the germline V gene. Here the CDR3 DNA reads TGTGCCAGCAGCCAAGGCGGGGGAAACTATGGCTACACCTTC. It encodes CASSQGGGNYGYTF.

The chain links TRBV29-1 to TRBJ2-3; D tentatively reads TRBD1 or TRBD2 (6 bases each). CDR1 is SQVTM, CDR2 ANQGSEA, per germline. The CDR3 covers 14 residues. The ends were cut back, 3 bases at V and 4 bases at J, with 14 bases in the middle. CDR3 coding DNA: TGCAGCGTTGATCAAAACAGGGAGGCAGATACGCAGTATTTT. The encoded protein is CSVDQNREADTQYF.

The V gene is TRBV29-1, the J gene TRBJ1-2, with 8 positions matching TRBD1. This CDR3 region has 16 residues. V gave up 0 bases and J gave up 7 bases; unmatched junction bases: 13. Germline values: CDR1 SQVTM, CDR2 ANQGSEA. CDR3 sequence: CSVEDNFRGREGGYTF. The CDR3 nucleotides are TGCAGCGTTGAAGATAATTTCAGGGGGCGAGAGGGTGGCTACACCTTC.

This clone came up a few times. The CDR3 is CASSSIGGFFIQYF. CDR3 coding DNA: TGTGCCAGCAGCTCCATCGGGGGTTTTTTTATTCAGTACTTC. V usage is TRBV5-6 and J usage is TRBJ2-4; D may be TRBD2 (6 bases). Trimming cost V 3 bases and J 10 bases, with 17 bases left between them. The germline V gene encodes CDR1 SGHDT and CDR2 YYEEEE. The CDR3 sequence is 14 residues long.